Sequencing of this T cell receptor (beta chain) was carried out in a study of T cells after yellow fever vaccination. This clonotype was recorded many times. A single record per CDR3 protein comes from TCRdb applying MiXCR to the 5' RACE reads. Of 200,000 to 250,000 distinct CDR3 sequences listed, about 3% were seen once; the top ten hold approximately 3%. The CDR3 runs to 14 residues. V trimming: 5 bases; J trimming: 8 bases; junction bases outside the gene matches: 10. Germline loops: CDR1 SGHTA, CDR2 FQGNSA. This receptor was taken from a man between 18 and 35 years old who received the YFV17D yellow fever vaccine. The sample in question was CD4+ T cells sorted from PBMCs, obtained 10 days after the yellow fever booster vaccination. The rearrangement joins TRBV7-2 to TRBJ1-2; TRBD1 matches at 8 bases. CDR3 protein: CASSGDRTVRGYTF. DNA of the CDR3: TGTGCCAGCAGCGGGGACAGGACTGTAAGGGGCTACACCTTC.